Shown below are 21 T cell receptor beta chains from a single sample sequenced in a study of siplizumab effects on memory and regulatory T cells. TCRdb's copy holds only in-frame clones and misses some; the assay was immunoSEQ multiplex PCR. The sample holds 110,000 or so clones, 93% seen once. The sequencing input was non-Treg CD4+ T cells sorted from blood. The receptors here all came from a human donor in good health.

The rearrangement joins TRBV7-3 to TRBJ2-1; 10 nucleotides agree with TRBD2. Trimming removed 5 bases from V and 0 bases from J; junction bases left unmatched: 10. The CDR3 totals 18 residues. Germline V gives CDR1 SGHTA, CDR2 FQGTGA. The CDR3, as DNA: TGTGCCAGCAGCCTAGAAGGTAGCGGGGGGCTCTCCTACAATGAGCAGTTCTTC. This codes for CASSLEGSGGLSYNEQFF.

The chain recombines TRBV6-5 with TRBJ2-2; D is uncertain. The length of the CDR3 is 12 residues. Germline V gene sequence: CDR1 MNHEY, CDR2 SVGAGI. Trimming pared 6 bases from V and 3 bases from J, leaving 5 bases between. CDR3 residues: CASSRDTGELFF. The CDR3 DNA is TGTGCCAGCAGCCGGGACACCGGGGAGCTGTTTTTT.

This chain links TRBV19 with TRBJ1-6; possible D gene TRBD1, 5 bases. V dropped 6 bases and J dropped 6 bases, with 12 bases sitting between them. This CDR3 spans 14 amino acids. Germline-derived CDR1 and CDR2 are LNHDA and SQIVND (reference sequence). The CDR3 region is CASRTDSRNSPLHF. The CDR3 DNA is TGTGCCAGTAGGACCGACAGCCGTAATTCACCCCTCCACTTT.

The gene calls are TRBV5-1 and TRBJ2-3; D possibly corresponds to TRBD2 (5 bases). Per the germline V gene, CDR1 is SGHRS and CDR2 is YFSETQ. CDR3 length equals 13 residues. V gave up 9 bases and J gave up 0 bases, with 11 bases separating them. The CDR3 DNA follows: TGCGCCACCCGGACTTCTAGCACAGATACGCAGTATTTT. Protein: CATRTSSTDTQYF.

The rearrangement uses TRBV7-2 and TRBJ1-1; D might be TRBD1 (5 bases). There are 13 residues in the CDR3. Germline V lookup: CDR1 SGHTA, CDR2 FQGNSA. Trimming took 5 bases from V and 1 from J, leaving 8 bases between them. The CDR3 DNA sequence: TGTGCCAGCAGCCCCGGACAGAACACTGAAGCTTTCTTT. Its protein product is CASSPGQNTEAFF.

In nucleotides, the CDR3 is TGTGCCAGCAGTTTAGGGGGGCGGAGCACTGAAGCTTTCTTT. Amino acids: CASSLGGRSTEAFF. This sequence joins TRBV28 and TRBJ1-1, with a possible D match to TRBD1 (6 bases). This CDR3 has 14 residues. Per germline, CDR1 MDHEN and CDR2 SYDVKM. Deletions cut 2 bases from V and 4 bases from J, with 11 bases between.

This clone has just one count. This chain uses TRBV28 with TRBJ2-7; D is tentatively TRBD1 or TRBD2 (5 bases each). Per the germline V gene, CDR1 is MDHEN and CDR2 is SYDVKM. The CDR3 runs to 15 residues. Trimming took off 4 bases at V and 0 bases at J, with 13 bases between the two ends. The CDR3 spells CASSSPGRNSYEQYF. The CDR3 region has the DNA TGTGCCAGCAGTTCTCCGGGACGGAACTCCTACGAGCAGTACTTC.

The CDR3 here is CASSGQGQVPPYEQYF. The CDR3 DNA follows: TGTGCCAGCAGCGGACAGGGACAGGTTCCTCCCTACGAGCAGTACTTC. The V gene is TRBV7-3, the J gene TRBJ2-7, with 8 bases lining up with TRBD1. The J segment lost 2 bases and the V segment lost 5 bases, leaving 11 bases of the junction unmatched. This CDR3 spans 16 amino acids. Germline CDR1 reads SGHTA; CDR2 reads FQGTGA.

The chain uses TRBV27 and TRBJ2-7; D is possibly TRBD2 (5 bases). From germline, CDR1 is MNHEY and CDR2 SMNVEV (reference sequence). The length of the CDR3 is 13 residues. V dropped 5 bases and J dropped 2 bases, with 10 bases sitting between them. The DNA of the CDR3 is TGTGCCAGCAGTCGGACTCCCGCCTACGAGCAGTACTTC. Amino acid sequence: CASSRTPAYEQYF.

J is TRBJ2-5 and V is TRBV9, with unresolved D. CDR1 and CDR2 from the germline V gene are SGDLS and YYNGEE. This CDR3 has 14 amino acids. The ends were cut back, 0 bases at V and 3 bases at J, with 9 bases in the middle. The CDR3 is CASSVGVGKETQYF. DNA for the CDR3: TGTGCCAGCAGCGTAGGGGTGGGAAAAGAGACCCAGTACTTC.

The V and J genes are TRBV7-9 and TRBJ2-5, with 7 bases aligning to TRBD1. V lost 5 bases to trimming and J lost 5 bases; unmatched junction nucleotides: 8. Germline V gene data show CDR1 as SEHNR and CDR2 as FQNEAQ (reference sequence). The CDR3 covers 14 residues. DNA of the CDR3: TGTGCCAGCAGCGAGACAGGGCGTTGGGAGACCCAGTACTTC. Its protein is CASSETGRWETQYF.

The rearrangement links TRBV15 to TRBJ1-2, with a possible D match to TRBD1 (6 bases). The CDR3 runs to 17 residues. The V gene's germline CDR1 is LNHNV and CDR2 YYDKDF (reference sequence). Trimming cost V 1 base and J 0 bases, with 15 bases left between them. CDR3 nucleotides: TGTGCCACCAGCAGAGTCACAGGGACCTACCCTAACTATGGCTACACCTTC. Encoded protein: CATSRVTGTYPNYGYTF.

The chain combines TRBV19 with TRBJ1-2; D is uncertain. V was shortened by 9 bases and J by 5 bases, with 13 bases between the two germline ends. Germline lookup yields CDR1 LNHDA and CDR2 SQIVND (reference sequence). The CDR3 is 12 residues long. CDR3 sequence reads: CASMGEIYGYTF. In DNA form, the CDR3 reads TGTGCCAGCATGGGAGAAATTTATGGCTACACCTTC.

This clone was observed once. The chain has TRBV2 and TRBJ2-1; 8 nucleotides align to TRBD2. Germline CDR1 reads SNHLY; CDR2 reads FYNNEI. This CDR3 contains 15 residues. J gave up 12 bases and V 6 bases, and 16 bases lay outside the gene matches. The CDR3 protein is CASRGWTSNTIGQFF. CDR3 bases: TGTGCCAGCAGAGGGTGGACTAGCAACACAATAGGGCAGTTCTTC.

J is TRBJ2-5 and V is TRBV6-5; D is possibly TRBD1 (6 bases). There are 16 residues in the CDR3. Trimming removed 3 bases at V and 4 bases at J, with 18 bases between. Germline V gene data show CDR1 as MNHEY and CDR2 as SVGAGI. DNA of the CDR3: TGTGCCAGCAGTTATAGGGGGTATGGGGGTTCAGAGACCCAGTACTTC. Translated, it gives CASSYRGYGGSETQYF.

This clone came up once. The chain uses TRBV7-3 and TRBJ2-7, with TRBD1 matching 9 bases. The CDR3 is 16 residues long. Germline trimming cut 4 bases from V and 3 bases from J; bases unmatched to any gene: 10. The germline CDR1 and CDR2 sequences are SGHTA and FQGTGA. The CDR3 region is CASSSAPGTGNYEQYF. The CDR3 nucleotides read TGTGCCAGCAGCTCCGCCCCGGGGACAGGGAACTACGAGCAGTACTTC.

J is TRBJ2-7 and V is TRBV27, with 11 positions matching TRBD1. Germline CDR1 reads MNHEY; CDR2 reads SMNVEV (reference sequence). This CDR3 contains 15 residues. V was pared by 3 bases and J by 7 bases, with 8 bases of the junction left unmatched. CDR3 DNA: TGTGCCAGCAGTTTTGGGACAGGGGGAGTTGGGGAGCAGTACTTC. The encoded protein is CASSFGTGGVGEQYF.

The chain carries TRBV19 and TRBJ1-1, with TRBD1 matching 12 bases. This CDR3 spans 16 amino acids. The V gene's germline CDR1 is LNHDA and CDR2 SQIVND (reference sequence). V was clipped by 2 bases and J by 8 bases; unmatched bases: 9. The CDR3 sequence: CASSIPRDRGQAEAFF. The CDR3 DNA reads TGTGCCAGTAGTATACCTCGGGACAGGGGGCAAGCAGAAGCTTTCTTT. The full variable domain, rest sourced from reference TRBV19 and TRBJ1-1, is DGGITQSPKYLFRKEGQNVTLSCEQNLNHDAMYWYRQDPGQGLRLIYYSQIVNDFQKGDIAEGYSVSREKKESFPLTVTSAQKNPTAFYLCASSIPRDRGQAEAFFGQGTRLTVV.

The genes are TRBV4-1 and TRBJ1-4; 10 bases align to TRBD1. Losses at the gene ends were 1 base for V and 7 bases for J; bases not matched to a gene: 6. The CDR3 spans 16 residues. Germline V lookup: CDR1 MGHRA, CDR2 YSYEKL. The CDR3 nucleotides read TGCGCCAGCAGCCAAGGTGACAGGGGGCGGGTTGAAAAACTGTTTTTT. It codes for CASSQGDRGRVEKLFF.

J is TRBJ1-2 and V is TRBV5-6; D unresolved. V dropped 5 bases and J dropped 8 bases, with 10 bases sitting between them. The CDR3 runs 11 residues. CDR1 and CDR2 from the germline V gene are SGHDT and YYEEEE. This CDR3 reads CASRRLGGYTF. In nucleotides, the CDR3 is TGTGCCAGCAGGCGTTTGGGGGGCTACACCTTC.

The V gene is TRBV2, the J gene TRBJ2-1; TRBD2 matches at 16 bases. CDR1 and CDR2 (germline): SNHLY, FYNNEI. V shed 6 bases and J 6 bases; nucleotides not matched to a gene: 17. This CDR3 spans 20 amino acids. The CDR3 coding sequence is TGTGCCAGCAGAGAGCTGGCGCCGGGACTAGCGGGGGGGCACAGCAATGAGCAGTTCTTC. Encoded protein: CASRELAPGLAGGHSNEQFF.